This is a list of T cell receptor beta chains from one sample in a study of graft-versus-host responses after intestinal transplantation. The protocol was immunoSEQ multiplex PCR, while the TCRdb copy is restricted to in-frame clones and leaves out a portion. The sample yields 25,000 or so clones, approximately 91% seen once. The input for sequencing was PBMCs, taken almost 40 days after intestinal transplant. Receptors were obtained from a human patient who received an intestinal transplant, so some T cells may come from the graft donor. The CDR3 runs from the conserved cysteine through the conserved F or W. The D gene is left open where the match is weak.

j_call | cdr3_length | d_call | v_call | cdr3_aa | cdr3_nt
TRBJ2-7 | 13 | TRBD2 | TRBV6-5 | CASQAGGYYEQYF | TGTGCCAGCCAGGCGGGAGGTTACTACGAGCAGTACTTC
TRBJ2-5 | 15 | TRBD1 | TRBV4-1 | CASRPRYRGRETQYF | TGCGCCAGCAGACCTCGGTACAGGGGGCGAGAGACCCAGTACTTC
TRBJ2-1 | 16 | TRBD2 | TRBV11-2 | CASSLVSSGSADEQFF | TGTGCCAGCAGCTTAGTATCTAGCGGGAGCGCCGATGAGCAGTTCTTC
TRBJ1-1 | 11 | - | TRBV5-1 | CASSLGPFAFF | TGCGCCAGCAGCTTGGGTCCTTTCGCTTTCTTT
TRBJ2-7 | 15 | - | TRBV18 | CASSPREVIFYEQYF | TGTGCCAGCTCACCACGGGAGGTTATTTTCTACGAGCAGTACTTC
TRBJ1-2 | 10 | - | TRBV20-1 | CSATHYGYTF | TGCAGTGCTACACACTATGGCTACACCTTC
TRBJ2-7 | 15 | TRBD2 | TRBV6-1 | CASSVETSGSYEQYF | TGTGCCAGCAGTGTGGAGACTAGCGGGTCCTACGAGCAGTACTTC
TRBJ1-2 | 14 | - | TRBV6-5 | CASSYSRENYGYTF | TGTGCCAGCAGTTACTCCAGGGAAAACTATGGCTACACCTTC
TRBJ1-2 | 12 | - | TRBV10-3 | CAISGNSYGYTF | TGTGCCATCAGTGGTAACAGCTATGGCTACACCTTC
TRBJ2-7 | 15 | - | TRBV15 | CATSSALNPVGEQYF | TGTGCCACCAGCAGCGCCCTAAACCCCGTAGGGGAGCAGTACTTC
TRBJ2-5 | 15 | - | TRBV6-1 | CASRSGTFSQETQYF | TGTGCCAGCAGATCCGGGACCTTCAGCCAAGAGACCCAGTACTTC
TRBJ2-2 | 14 | - | TRBV7-3 | CASSLMAGTGELFF | TGTGCCAGCAGCCTTATGGCGGGGACCGGGGAGCTGTTTTTT
TRBJ1-2 | 12 | - | TRBV28 | CASSYRPYGYTF | TGTGCCAGCAGTTACAGGCCCTATGGCTACACCTTC
TRBJ2-7 | 17 | - | TRBV7-2 | CASSLVGGRGLPYEQYF | TGTGCCAGCAGCTTAGTAGGGGGTAGGGGGTTACCCTACGAGCAGTACTTC
TRBJ2-1 | 14 | - | TRBV10-1 | CASSESGRGHEQFF | TGCGCCAGCAGTGAGTCGGGTAGAGGGCATGAGCAGTTCTTC
TRBJ2-6 | 16 | - | TRBV4-2 | CASSQERGGGPNVLTF | TGTGCCAGCAGCCAAGAAAGAGGGGGTGGGCCCAACGTCCTGACTTTC